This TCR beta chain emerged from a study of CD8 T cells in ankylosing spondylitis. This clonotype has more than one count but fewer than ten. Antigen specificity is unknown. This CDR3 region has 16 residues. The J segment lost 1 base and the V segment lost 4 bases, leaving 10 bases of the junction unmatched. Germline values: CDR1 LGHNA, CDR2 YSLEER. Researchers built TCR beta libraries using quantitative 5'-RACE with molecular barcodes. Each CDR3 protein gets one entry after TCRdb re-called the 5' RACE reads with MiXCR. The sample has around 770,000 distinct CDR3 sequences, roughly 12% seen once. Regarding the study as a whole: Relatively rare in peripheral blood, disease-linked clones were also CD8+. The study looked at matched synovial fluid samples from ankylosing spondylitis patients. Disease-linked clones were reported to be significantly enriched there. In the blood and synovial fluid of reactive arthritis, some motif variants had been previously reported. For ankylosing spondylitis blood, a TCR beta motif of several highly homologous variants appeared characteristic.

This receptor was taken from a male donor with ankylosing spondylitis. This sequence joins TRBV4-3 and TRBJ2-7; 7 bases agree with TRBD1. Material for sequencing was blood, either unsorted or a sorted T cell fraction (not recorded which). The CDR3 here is CASSRRTGTESYEQYF. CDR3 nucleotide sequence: TGCGCCAGCAGCCGGAGGACGGGGACAGAATCCTACGAGCAGTACTTC.